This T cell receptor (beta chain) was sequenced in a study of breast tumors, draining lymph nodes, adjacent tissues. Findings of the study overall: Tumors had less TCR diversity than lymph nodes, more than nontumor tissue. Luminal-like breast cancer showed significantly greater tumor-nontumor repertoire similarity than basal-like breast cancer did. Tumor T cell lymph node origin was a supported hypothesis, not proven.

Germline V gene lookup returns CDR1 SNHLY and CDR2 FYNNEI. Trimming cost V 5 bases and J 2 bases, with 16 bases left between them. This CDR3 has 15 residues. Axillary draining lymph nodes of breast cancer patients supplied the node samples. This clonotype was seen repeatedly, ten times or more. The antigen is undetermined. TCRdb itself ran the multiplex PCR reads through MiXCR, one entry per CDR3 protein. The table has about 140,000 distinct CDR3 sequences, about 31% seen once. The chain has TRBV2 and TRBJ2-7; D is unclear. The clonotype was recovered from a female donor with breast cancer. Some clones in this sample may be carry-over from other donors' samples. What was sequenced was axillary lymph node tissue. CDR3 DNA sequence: TGTGCCAGCAGTACCCAGGATCCTAGGACCTACGAGCAGTACTTC. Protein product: CASSTQDPRTYEQYF.